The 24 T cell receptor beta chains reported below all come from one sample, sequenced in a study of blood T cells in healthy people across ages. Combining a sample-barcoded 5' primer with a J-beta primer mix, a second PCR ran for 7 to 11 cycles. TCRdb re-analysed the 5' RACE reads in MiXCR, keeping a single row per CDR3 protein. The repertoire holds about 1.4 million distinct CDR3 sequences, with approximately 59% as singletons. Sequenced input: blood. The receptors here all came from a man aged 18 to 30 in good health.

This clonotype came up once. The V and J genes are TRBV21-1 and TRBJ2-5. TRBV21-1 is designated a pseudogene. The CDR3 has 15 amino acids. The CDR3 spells CASSRVGETQETQYF. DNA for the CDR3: TGTGCCAGCAGCAGGGTCGGGGAAACTCAAGAGACCCAGTACTTC.

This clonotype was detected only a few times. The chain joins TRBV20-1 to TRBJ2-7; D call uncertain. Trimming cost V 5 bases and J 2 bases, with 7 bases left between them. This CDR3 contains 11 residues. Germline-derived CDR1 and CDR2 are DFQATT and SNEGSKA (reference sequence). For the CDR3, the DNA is TGCAGTGCTCTGAGAACCTACGAGCAGTACTTC. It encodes CSALRTYEQYF.

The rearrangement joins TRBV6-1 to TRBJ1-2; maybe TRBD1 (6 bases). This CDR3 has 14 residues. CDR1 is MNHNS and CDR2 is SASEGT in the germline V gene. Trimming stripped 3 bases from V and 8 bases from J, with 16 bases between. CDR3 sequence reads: CASSDGATGWGYTF. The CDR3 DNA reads TGTGCCAGCAGTGACGGGGCCACAGGGTGGGGCTACACCTTC.

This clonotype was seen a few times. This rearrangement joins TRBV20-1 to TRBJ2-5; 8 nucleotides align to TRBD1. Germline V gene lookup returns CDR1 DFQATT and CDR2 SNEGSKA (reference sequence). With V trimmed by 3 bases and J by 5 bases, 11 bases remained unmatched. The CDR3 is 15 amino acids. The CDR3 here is CSARAPRGLGETQYF. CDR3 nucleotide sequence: TGCAGTGCTAGGGCTCCCAGGGGGCTAGGTGAGACCCAGTACTTC.

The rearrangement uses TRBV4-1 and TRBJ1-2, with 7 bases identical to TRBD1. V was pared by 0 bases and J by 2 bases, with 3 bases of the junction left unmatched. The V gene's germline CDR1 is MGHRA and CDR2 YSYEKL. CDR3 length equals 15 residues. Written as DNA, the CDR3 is TGCGCCAGCAGCCAAGATTTGGGACAGAACTATGGCTACACCTTC. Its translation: CASSQDLGQNYGYTF.

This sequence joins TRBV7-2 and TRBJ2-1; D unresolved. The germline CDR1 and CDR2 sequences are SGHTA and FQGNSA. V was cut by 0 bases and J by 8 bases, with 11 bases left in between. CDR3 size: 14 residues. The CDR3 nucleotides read TGTGCCAGCAGCTTAGCGGACCAGATGGATGAGCAGTTCTTC. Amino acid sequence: CASSLADQMDEQFF.

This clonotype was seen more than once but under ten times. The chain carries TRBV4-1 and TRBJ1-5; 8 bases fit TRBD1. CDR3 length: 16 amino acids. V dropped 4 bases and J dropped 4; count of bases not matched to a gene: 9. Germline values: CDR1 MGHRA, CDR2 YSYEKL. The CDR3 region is CASSPSLRQGNQPQHF. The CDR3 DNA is TGCGCCAGCAGCCCCTCACTAAGACAGGGGAATCAGCCCCAGCATTTT.

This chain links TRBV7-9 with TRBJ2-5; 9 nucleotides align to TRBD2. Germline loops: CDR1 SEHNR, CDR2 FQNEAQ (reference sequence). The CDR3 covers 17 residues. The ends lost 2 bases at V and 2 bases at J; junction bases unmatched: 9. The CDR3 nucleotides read TGTGCCAGCAGCTTACAGCGCGGGAGGGGCCTACAAGAGACCCAGTACTTC. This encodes CASSLQRGRGLQETQYF.

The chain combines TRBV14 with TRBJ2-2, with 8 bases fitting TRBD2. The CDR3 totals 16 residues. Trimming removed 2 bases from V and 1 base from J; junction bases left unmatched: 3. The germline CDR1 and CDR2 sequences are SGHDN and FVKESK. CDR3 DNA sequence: TGTGCCAGCAGCCAACGGGGGGGTTTGAACACCGGGGAGCTGTTTTTT. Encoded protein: CASSQRGGLNTGELFF.

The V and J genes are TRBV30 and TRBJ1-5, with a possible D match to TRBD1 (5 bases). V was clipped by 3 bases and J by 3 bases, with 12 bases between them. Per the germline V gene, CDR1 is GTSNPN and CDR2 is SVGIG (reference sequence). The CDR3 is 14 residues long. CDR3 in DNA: TGTGCCTGGAGGAAGCAGGGTACCAATCAGCCCCAGCATTTT. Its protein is CAWRKQGTNQPQHF.

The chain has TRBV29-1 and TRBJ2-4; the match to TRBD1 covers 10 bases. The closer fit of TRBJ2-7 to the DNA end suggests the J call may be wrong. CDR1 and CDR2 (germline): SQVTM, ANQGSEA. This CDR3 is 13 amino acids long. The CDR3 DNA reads TGCAGCGTTACCGGGACAGGGGTTCGCGAGCAGTACTTC. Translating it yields CSVTGTGVREQYF.

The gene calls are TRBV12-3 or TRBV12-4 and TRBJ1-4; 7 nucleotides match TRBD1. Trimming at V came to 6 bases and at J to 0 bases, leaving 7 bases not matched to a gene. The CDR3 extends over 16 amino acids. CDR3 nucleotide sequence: TGTGCCAGCAGCCCGGACAGGTGGCCAACTAATGAAAAACTGTTTTTT. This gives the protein CASSPDRWPTNEKLFF.

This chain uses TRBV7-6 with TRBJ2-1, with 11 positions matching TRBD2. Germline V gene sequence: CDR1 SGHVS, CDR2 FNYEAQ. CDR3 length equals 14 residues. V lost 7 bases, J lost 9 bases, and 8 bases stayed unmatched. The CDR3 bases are TGTGCCAGCACCCCGACTAGCGGGAATGGTGAGCAGTTCTTC. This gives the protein CASTPTSGNGEQFF.

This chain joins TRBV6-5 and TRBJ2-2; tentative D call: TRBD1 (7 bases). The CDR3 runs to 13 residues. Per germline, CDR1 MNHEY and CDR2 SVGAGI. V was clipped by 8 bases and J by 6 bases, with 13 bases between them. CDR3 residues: CASARGEAGELFF. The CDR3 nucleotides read TGTGCCAGCGCCAGGGGGGAGGCCGGGGAGCTGTTTTTT.

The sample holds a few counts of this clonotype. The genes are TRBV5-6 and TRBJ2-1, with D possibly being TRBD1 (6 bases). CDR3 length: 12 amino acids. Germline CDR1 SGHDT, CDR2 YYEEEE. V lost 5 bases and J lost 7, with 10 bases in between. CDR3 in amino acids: CASSTGRNEQFF. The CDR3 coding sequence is TGTGCCAGCAGTACAGGGAGAAATGAGCAGTTCTTC.

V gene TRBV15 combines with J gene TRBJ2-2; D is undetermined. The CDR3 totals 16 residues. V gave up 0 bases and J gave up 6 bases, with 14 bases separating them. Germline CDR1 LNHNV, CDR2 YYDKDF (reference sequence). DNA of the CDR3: TGTGCCACCAGCAGAGACACCGCCGCTGTGTCCGGGGAGCTGTTTTTT. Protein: CATSRDTAAVSGELFF.

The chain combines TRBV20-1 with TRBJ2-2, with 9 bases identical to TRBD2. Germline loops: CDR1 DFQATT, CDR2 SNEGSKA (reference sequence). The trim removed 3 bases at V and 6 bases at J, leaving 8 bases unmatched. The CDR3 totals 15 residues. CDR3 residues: CSARKRLADAGELFF. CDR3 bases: TGCAGTGCTAGGAAACGACTAGCGGACGCCGGGGAGCTGTTTTTT.

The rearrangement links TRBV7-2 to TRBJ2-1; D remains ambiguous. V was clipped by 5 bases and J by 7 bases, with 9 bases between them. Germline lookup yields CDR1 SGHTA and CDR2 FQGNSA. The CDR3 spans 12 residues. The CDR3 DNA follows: TGTGCCAGCAGCCAGATGGGGAATGAGCAGTTCTTC. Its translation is CASSQMGNEQFF. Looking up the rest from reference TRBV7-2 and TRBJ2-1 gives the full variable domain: GAGVSQSPSNKVTEKGKDVELRCDPISGHTALYWYRQSLGQGLEFLIYFQGNSAPDKSGLPSDRFSAERTGGSVSTLTIQRTQQEDSAVYLCASSQMGNEQFFGPGTRLTVL.

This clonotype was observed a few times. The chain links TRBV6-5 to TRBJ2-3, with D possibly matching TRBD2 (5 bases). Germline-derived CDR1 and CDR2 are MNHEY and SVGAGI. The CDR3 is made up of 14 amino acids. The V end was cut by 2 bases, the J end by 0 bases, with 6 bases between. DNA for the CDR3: TGTGCCAGCAGTTACACTAGAAGCACAGATACGCAGTATTTT. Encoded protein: CASSYTRSTDTQYF.

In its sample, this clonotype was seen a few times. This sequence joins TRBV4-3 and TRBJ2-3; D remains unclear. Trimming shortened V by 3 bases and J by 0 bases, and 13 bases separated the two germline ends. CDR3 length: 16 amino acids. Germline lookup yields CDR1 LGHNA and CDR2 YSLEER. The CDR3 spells CASSHSEVGSTDTQYF. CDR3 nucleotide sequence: TGCGCCAGCAGCCACTCCGAGGTTGGTAGCACAGATACGCAGTATTTT.

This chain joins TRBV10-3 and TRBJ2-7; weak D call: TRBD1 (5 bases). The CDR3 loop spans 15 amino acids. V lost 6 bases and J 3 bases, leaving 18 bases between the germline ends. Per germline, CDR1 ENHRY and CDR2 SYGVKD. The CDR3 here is CAIRYLDTGRYEQYF. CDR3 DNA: TGTGCCATCAGATACCTGGACACGGGCCGCTACGAGCAGTACTTC.

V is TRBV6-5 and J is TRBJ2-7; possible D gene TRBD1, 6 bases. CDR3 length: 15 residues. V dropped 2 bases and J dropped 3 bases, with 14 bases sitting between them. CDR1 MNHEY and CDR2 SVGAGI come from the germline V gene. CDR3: CASSYASGQFYEQYF. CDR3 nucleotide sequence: TGTGCCAGCAGTTACGCCTCCGGACAGTTCTACGAGCAGTACTTC.

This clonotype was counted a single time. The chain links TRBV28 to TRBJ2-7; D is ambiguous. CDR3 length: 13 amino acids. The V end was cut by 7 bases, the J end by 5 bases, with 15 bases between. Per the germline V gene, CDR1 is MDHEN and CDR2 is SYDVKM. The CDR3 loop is CASTPPPYHEQYF. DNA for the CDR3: TGTGCCAGCACCCCGCCTCCGTACCACGAGCAGTACTTC.

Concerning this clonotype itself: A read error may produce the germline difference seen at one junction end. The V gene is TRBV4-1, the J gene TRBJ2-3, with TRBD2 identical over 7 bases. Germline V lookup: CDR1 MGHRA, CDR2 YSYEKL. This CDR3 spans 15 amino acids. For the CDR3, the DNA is TGCGGCAGCGCCCAGGCAAGCGGGGTCACAGATACGCAGTATTTT. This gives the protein CGSAQASGVTDTQYF.